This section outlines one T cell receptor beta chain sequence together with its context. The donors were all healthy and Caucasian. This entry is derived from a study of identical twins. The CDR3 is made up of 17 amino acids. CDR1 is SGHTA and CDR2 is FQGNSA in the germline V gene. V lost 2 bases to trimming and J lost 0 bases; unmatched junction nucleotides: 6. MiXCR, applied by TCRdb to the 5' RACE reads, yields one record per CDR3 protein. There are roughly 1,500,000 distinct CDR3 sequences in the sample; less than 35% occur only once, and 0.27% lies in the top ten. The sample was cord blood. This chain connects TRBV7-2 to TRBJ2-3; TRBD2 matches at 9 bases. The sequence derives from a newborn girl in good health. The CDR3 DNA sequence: TGTGCCAGCAGCTTATCTAGCGGGGCCCCTAGCACAGATACGCAGTATTTT. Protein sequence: CASSLSSGAPSTDTQYF. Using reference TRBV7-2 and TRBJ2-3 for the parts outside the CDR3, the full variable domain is GAGVSQSPSNKVTEKGKDVELRCDPISGHTALYWYRQSLGQGLEFLIYFQGNSAPDKSGLPSDRFSAERTGGSVSTLTIQRTQQEDSAVYLCASSLSSGAPSTDTQYFGPGTRLTVL.